These 5 T cell receptor beta chains originate from one sample sequenced in a study of beta chain features in type 1 diabetes. The whole isolated RNA underwent reverse transcription, so sequencing captured expressed TCRB transcripts. Produced via immunoSEQ multiplex PCR; TCRdb's table is partial and in-frame only. The sample carries around 430,000 clones, about 30% recorded once. The specimen sequenced was naive CD4+ T cells from blood. The receptors stem from a man in his late teens or twenties in good health.

This clone occurred a few times. The chain has TRBV29-1 and TRBJ2-4; 7 positions match TRBD2. The length of the CDR3 is 14 residues. V was clipped by 8 bases and J by 3 bases; unmatched bases: 10. Per the germline V gene, CDR1 is SQVTM and CDR2 is ANQGSEA. In DNA form, the CDR3 reads TGCAGCTCCCCGAGCGGGAAGGTCAAAAACATTCAGTACTTC. Protein product: CSSPSGKVKNIQYF.

This clone was picked up a small number of times. This chain uses TRBV27 with TRBJ2-1; D is ambiguous. The germline V gene encodes CDR1 MNHEY and CDR2 SMNVEV (reference sequence). V was shortened by 5 bases and J by 0 bases, with 14 bases between the two germline ends. The CDR3 spans 16 residues. The CDR3 protein is CASSRFGDISYNEQFF. In DNA form, the CDR3 reads TGTGCCAGCAGTCGGTTTGGGGATATCTCCTACAATGAGCAGTTCTTC.

On this clone itself: Distinct nucleotide sequences in the sample also encode this CDR3. The chain carries TRBV30 and TRBJ2-3; D call uncertain. The CDR3 runs to 14 residues. The V end lost 0 bases, the J end lost 1 base, and 8 bases lay between the germline ends. CDR1 is GTSNPN, CDR2 SVGIG, per germline (reference sequence). Written as DNA, the CDR3 is TGTGCCTGGAGTGTACTACGGGGCACAGATACGCAGTATTTT. Its translation is CAWSVLRGTDTQYF.

The rearrangement joins TRBV10-3 to TRBJ2-7; D may be TRBD1 or TRBD2 (5 bases each). Germline CDR1 ENHRY, CDR2 SYGVKD. The germline V and J ends were trimmed by 6 bases and 2 bases, with 14 bases remaining between them. This CDR3 has 14 residues. The CDR3 sequence: CAIRSGTDTYEQYF. CDR3 DNA: TGTGCCATCAGATCCGGGACGGATACCTACGAGCAGTACTTC.

The genes are TRBV10-3 and TRBJ2-1; maybe TRBD1 (6 bases). The CDR3 runs to 16 residues. Per the germline V gene, CDR1 is ENHRY and CDR2 is SYGVKD. V lost 0 bases and J lost 0, with 9 bases in between. Written as DNA, the CDR3 is TGTGCCATCAGTGAGTCCAGGGACACCTCCTACAATGAGCAGTTCTTC. Its protein product is CAISESRDTSYNEQFF.